This T cell receptor beta chain was recovered during a study of vaccination and CD4 T cells after COVID-19. Study as a whole: It was a median about 100 days after diagnosis, with a range of 35 to 161, that post-COVID samples were drawn. Stimulation used overlapping spike peptides from SARS-CoV-2, HCoV-NL63, HCoV-OC43 and HCoV-229E.

This clonotype is categorized as medium-sized. As yet, its antigen is unknown. Described treatment: approximately 9-day PBMC culture with coronavirus spike peptide pools or control peptides (ViraFEST assay). The CDR3 has 13 residues. Germline V gives CDR1 SGHTA, CDR2 FQGNSA. V was clipped by 5 bases and J by 12 bases, with 18 bases between them. Sequencing of DNA taken from cultured CD4+ T cells relied on the Oncomine TCR Beta short-read assay. MiXCR was run by TCRdb on the PCR reads, yielding one entry per CDR3 protein. Here the sample spans 4,300 or so distinct CDR3 sequences, about 20% being singletons.

This sequence originates from a human donor who had recovered from COVID-19. The rearrangement links TRBV7-2 to TRBJ2-3; D uncertain. The sequencing used CD4+ T cells from blood, cultured in vitro, collected after SARS-CoV-2 vaccination. The CDR3 here is CASSEVHGRAQYF. CDR3 in DNA: TGTGCCAGCAGCGAGGTCCACGGTAGGGCACAGTATTTT.